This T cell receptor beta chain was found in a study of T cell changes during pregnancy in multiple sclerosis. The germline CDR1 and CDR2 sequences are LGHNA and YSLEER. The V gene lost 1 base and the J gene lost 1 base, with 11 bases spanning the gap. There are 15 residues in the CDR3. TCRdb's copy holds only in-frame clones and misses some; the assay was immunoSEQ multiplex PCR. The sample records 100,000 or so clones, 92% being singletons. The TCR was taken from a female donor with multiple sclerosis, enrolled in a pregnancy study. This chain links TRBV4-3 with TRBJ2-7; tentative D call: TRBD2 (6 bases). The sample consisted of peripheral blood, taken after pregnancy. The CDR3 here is CASSQGGGISYEQYF. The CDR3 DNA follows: TGCGCCAGCAGCCAAGGAGGAGGGATTTCCTACGAGCAGTACTTC.